This T cell receptor beta chain originates from a study of blood T cell repertoires in COVID-19 (dated by TCRdb to 2018 to 2020). Broadly, across the study: The collaborator samples originated in the United States, Italy and Spain and spanned the acute and convalescent phases of COVID-19. The prospective study material was composed of cDNA or gDNA derived from T cells, B-cell-depleted T cells, or PBMCs. The dataset comprised deeply sampled blood TCRbeta repertoires from subjects exposed to, actively infected with, or recovered from COVID-19. The repertoires were released in a freely available public database meant as a resource for research on the immune response to SARS-CoV-2. The samples were drawn from the first 160 participants of the ongoing ImmuneRACE study and from 950 to 1,500 subjects provided by 6 global collaborators. A de-identified subject ID, COVID-19 status, age in years and sex were almost always included in the sample metadata. Where available, HLA class I and class II types were taken from metadata supplied by the sample provider and were not determined by assay-based typing.

Whole blood was collected in K2EDTA tubes by collaborating institutions according to the institutions' own protocols. For TCRbeta analysis, collaborator samples were shipped as frozen whole blood, as isolated PBMCs, or as DNA extracted from either sample type. For this clone: Its antigen remains undetermined. One base away there is no much larger clone; base qualities are not given.

On the study overall, not on this receptor specifically: Clinical and demographic metadata were provided uncurated, with the amount varying by source and participant.

The immunoSEQ Assay, a bias-controlled multiplex PCR, was used to amplify TCRbeta CDR3 regions from genomic DNA. As for how the authors treated the data: Within the assay, amplification of reference gene primers was used to estimate how many nucleated cells each sample contained. To quantify the absolute abundance of each unique TCRbeta CDR3 rearrangement, sequence reads were collapsed and filtered. For each sample, productive Simpson clonality was calculated as the square root of Simpson's diversity index over productive rearrangements. The clones in this table, taken by TCRdb from immuneACCESS, are in-frame only. Not every clone is retained; where verified, under half of the shortfall comes from an unresolved V gene, and the cause of the rest is unknown. Clone size and V and J calls were adopted from that table, with D and trimming inferred from the DNA. Recorded for this sample are 100,000 to 150,000 clones; around three quarters of them occurred a single time. The top ten constitute about 40% of the sample.

From the cysteine through the phenylalanine, the CDR3 covers 15 amino acids. Only the CDR3 region is kept as DNA, spanning 45 bases read in frame from base 1. As encoded in the germline V gene, CDR1 is MNHEY while CDR2 is SVGAGI. Compared with germline, V lacks 5 bases and J lacks 1 base; bases without a gene match: 7. The sequence joins TRBV6-5 to TRBJ2-7; 8 bases in the middle match TRBD2. Material: peripheral blood. The clonotype was recovered from a man aged 40-49 years with active or convalescent COVID-19. The CDR3 reads CASSLRTGGSYEQYF. The DNA sequence is as follows: TGTGCCAGCAGTCTCCGGACGGGGGGGTCCTACGAGCAGTACTTC.